A selection of T cell receptor beta chains follows, all from one sample in a study of STAT3 mutations in large granular lymphocyte leukemia. The data were produced by immunoSEQ multiplex PCR, yet TCRdb's version contains in-frame clones alone and is incomplete. Of approximately 2,300 clones listed, around three fifths are singletons. The material sequenced was peripheral blood mononuclear cells. Receptors were obtained from a woman aged 45 to 65 with T-cell large granular lymphocyte leukemia. Some clones in this sample may be carry-over from other donors' samples. Each CDR3 is given with its conserved first and last residue. The D gene is left open where the match is weak. Some rows mark clone size as missing; the rest say once, few, many or name a class of expanded clone.

TRBJ1-1 | TRBV6-5 | NA | TRBD1 | CASSHHRGSEAFF | TGTGCCAGCAGTCATCACAGGGGCAGTGAAGCTTTCTTT
TRBJ2-7 | TRBV29-1 | NA | NA | CSVAGTLGRSYEQYF | TGCAGCGTTGCCGGGACACTAGGAAGGTCCTACGAGCAGTACTTC
TRBJ2-7 | TRBV30 | NA | NA | CAWSKDYPSSYEQYF | TGTGCCTGGAGTAAGGACTACCCGAGCTCCTACGAGCAGTACTTC
TRBJ1-5 | TRBV18 | NA | TRBD1 | CASSPTYQGAGQPQHF | TGTGCCAGCTCACCCACATATCAGGGGGCAGGTCAGCCCCAGCATTTT
TRBJ2-7 | TRBV14 | NA | TRBD1 | CASSFRDRGIYEQYF | TGTGCCAGCAGCTTCAGGGACAGGGGGATCTACGAGCAGTACTTC
TRBJ1-4 | TRBV30 | NA | NA | CAWSLEDRKNEKLFF | TGTGCCTGGTCACTCGAGGACAGAAAGAATGAAAAACTGTTTTTT
TRBJ2-7 | TRBV5-1 | NA | TRBD1 | CASKDRGHEQYF | TGCGCCAGCAAAGACAGGGGCCACGAGCAGTACTTC
TRBJ2-7 | TRBV27 | NA | TRBD2 | CASSTTGGSYEQYF | TGTGCCAGCAGTACGACGGGGGGTTCCTACGAGCAGTACTTC
TRBJ1-2 | TRBV29-1 | NA | NA | CSVEDQGHTTYGYTF | TGCAGCGTTGAAGATCAAGGCCATACCACCTATGGCTACACCTTC
TRBJ2-3 | TRBV2 | NA | TRBD2 | CAGQLAGSTDTQYF | TGTGCCGGACAATTAGCGGGAAGCACAGATACGCAGTATTTT
TRBJ2-7 | TRBV18 | NA | TRBD1 | CASSSRDRGGKDYEQYF | TGTGCCAGCTCGTCCCGGGACAGGGGCGGTAAAGACTACGAGCAGTACTTC
TRBJ1-2 | TRBV6-6 | few | NA | CASSYPSDSKHYGYTF | TGTGCCAGCAGTTACCCTTCGGACAGCAAGCACTATGGCTACACCTTC
TRBJ2-3 | TRBV5-1 | NA | NA | CASREVPASTDTQYF | TGCGCCAGCAGGGAAGTTCCCGCTAGCACAGATACGCAGTATTTT
TRBJ2-1 | TRBV5-1 | NA | TRBD1 | CASSSGTAVNEQFF | TGCGCCAGCAGCTCCGGGACAGCTGTCAATGAGCAGTTCTTC
TRBJ1-2 | TRBV7-9 | NA | NA | CASSLAGGQSPGYTF | TGTGCCAGCAGCTTAGCGGGGGGACAATCGCCTGGCTACACCTTC
TRBJ1-5 | TRBV30 | NA | TRBD1 | CAWSTGGDQPQHF | TGTGCCTGGAGTACAGGGGGGGATCAGCCCCAGCATTTT
TRBJ2-1 | TRBV5-1 | NA | TRBD1 | CASSSLGGEQFF | TGCGCCAGCAGCTCCCTAGGGGGCGAGCAGTTCTTC
TRBJ2-7 | TRBV5-4 | NA | TRBD2 | CASSSGTSGSSYEQYF | TGTGCCAGCAGCTCGGGGACTAGCGGGAGTTCTTACGAGCAGTACTTC
TRBJ1-1 | TRBV7-9 | NA | NA | CASTLGTSMNTEAFF | TGTGCCAGCACCCTAGGGACATCAATGAACACTGAAGCTTTCTTT
TRBJ2-7 | TRBV18 | NA | NA | CASSPGYEQYF | TGTGCCAGCTCACCAGGATACGAGCAGTACTTC
TRBJ2-5 | TRBV5-1 | few | TRBD2 | CASSTGLADQETQYF | TGCGCCAGCAGCACCGGACTAGCGGACCAAGAGACCCAGTACTTC
TRBJ2-7 | TRBV5-1 | NA | TRBD2 | CASSTSGVGDEQYF | TGCGCCAGCAGCACTAGCGGGGTAGGGGACGAGCAGTACTTC
TRBJ2-3 | TRBV7-9 | NA | NA | CASSPGTDTQYF | TGTGCCAGCAGCCCAGGCACAGATACGCAGTATTTT
TRBJ2-7 | TRBV27 | NA | NA | CASAESRRPPYEQYF | TGTGCCAGCGCGGAGTCCAGAAGACCTCCCTACGAGCAGTACTTC
TRBJ2-1 | TRBV5-1 | NA | TRBD2 | CASSPGGVQAFF | TGCGCCAGCAGCCCGGGAGGGGTACAGGCGTTCTTC
TRBJ2-1 | TRBV5-5 | NA | NA | CASSFRSGGLSYNEQFF | TGTGCCAGCAGCTTTAGGTCTGGGGGATTGTCCTACAATGAGCAGTTCTTC
TRBJ1-2 | TRBV30 | few | NA | CAWSPTGRGYGYTF | TGTGCCTGGAGTCCGACCGGACGAGGCTATGGCTACACCTTC
TRBJ1-1 | TRBV6-5 | NA | TRBD1 | CASSQHPWTGDEAFF | TGTGCCAGCAGCCAACACCCTTGGACAGGGGATGAAGCTTTCTTT
TRBJ1-1 | TRBV5-1 | NA | TRBD1 | CASSARGQGSEAFF | TGCGCCAGCAGCGCCCGGGGACAGGGCTCTGAAGCTTTCTTT
TRBJ1-1 | TRBV6-5 | few | NA | CASSLTGPANTEAFF | TGTGCCAGCAGTTTGACCGGACCAGCGAACACTGAAGCTTTCTTT
TRBJ2-3 | TRBV5-1 | NA | NA | CASSLEGTGRDTQYF | TGCGCCAGCAGCTTGGAAGGGACGGGAAGGGATACGCAGTATTTT
TRBJ1-2 | TRBV7-9 | NA | TRBD1 | CASSSFQGDMGYGYTF | TGTGCCAGCAGCTCCTTCCAGGGGGATATGGGCTATGGCTACACCTTC
TRBJ1-2 | TRBV30 | NA | NA | CAWRLGWGYTF | TGTGCCTGGAGGCTTGGGTGGGGCTACACCTTC
TRBJ1-1 | TRBV20-1 | NA | NA | CSALTTEAFF | TGCAGTGCGTTAACCACTGAAGCTTTCTTT
TRBJ1-2 | TRBV29-1 | few | TRBD1 | CSVGTGGSSGYTF | TGCAGCGTTGGGACAGGGGGCTCAAGTGGCTACACCTTC
TRBJ2-3 | TRBV12-5 | NA | NA | CASGPQAGFEDTQYF | TGTGCTAGTGGCCCCCAGGCAGGTTTCGAAGATACGCAGTATTTT
TRBJ2-5 | TRBV6-6 | once | NA | CASTLDRQETQYF | TGTGCCAGCACGTTAGACAGGCAAGAGACCCAGTACTTC
TRBJ2-1 | TRBV13 | NA | TRBD2 | CASSFLLAGEGVNEQFF | TGTGCCAGCAGCTTCCTACTAGCGGGCGAGGGGGTCAATGAGCAGTTCTTC
TRBJ1-5 | TRBV5-1 | NA | NA | CASSLAGGTDQPQHF | TGCGCCAGCAGCTTGGCGGGGGGGACCGATCAGCCCCAGCATTTT
TRBJ2-7 | TRBV5-6 | NA | TRBD1 | CASSLGPTGGSSYEQYF | TGTGCCAGCAGCTTGGGCCCAACAGGGGGCAGCTCCTACGAGCAGTACTTC
TRBJ1-1 | TRBV29-1 | once | NA | CSVVGGNTEAFF | TGCAGCGTTGTAGGGGGGAACACTGAAGCTTTCTTT
TRBJ1-2 | TRBV5-1 | NA | NA | CASSTDVNYGYTF | TGCGCCAGCAGCACCGACGTAAACTATGGCTACACCTTC
TRBJ2-5 | TRBV4-2 | NA | NA | CASTPRAGPQETQYF | TGTGCCAGCACCCCTCGGGCAGGGCCACAAGAGACCCAGTACTTC
TRBJ1-2 | TRBV15 | few | NA | CATSRFGTSYGYTF | TGTGCCACCAGCAGATTCGGGACATCCTATGGCTACACCTTC
TRBJ1-2 | TRBV7-9 | few | NA | CASSSLEGENYGYTF | TGTGCCAGCAGCTCCCTCGAAGGGGAGAACTATGGCTACACCTTC
TRBJ2-7 | TRBV4-1 | NA | NA | CASSQGQPTYEQYF | TGCGCCAGCAGCCAAGGCCAACCAACCTACGAGCAGTACTTC
TRBJ2-5 | TRBV13 | few | NA | CASSFGIGAQYF | TGTGCCAGCAGCTTTGGAATCGGGGCCCAGTACTTC
TRBJ2-7 | TRBV4-1 | NA | TRBD1 | CASSQDTGTGAGEQYF | TGCGCCAGCAGCCAAGACACCGGGACAGGGGCAGGAGAGCAGTACTTC
TRBJ1-1 | TRBV5-1 | NA | TRBD1 | CASSSGQGGTEAFF | TGCGCCAGCAGCTCCGGACAGGGTGGAACTGAAGCTTTCTTT
TRBJ1-2 | TRBV5-1 | NA | NA | CASGPLANYGYTF | TGCGCCAGCGGACCGTTAGCTAACTATGGCTACACCTTC
TRBJ1-1 | TRBV7-2 | NA | NA | CASKPGVMNTEAFF | TGTGCCAGCAAGCCGGGGGTTATGAACACTGAAGCTTTCTTT